Described below is a single TCR beta chain sequence and its context. What antigen it recognizes has not been identified. No base quality values were provided; no much bigger clone lies one nucleotide off. The source of the sample is a study of T cell responses to AZD1222 COVID-19 vaccine (dated by TCRdb to the early 2020s). Background on the whole study: A total of more than 230 trial participants underwent TCR sequencing, of whom approximately 210 received two doses of AZD1222 and around 26 received two doses of the MenACWY control vaccine. Trial participants were enrolled by age into 18-55, 56-69 and 70-plus year subgroups, with roughly 160, 29 and 62 TCR-sequenced participants respectively.

The CDR3 regions of human TCRbeta chains were analyzed by immunosequencing. Per the original workflow: Repertoire TCRs were matched against a reference library of SARS-CoV-2-specific TCRs generated with the MIRA antigen-specificity platform. Breadth meant the fraction of unique TCRs that were SARS-CoV-2-associated, whereas depth meant the fraction of total T cells that were SARS-CoV-2-associated. Using the MIRA data, each spike-specific TCR was mapped to the spike region that the TCR reacts to and placed in a CD4 or CD8 class. Log10-transformed breadth and depth values were compared by one-way ANOVA with Sidak's multiple comparisons tests. Drawn from immuneACCESS, this table holds only the in-frame rearrangements with V and J called that TCRdb kept. Clones are partly lost; checked studies trace under half to an unresolved V gene and leave the rest unexplained. V and J calls and clone size follow that table, whereas D and trimming were derived from the DNA. For this sample there are about 200,000 clones; 90% to 95% appear just once. The ten biggest clones cover about 4% of the sample.

General conclusions and limits of the study: Because no samples from the day 14 peak response were available, repertoires could be characterized only after the peak T cell response. After two AZD1222 doses, spike-specific TCR breadth and depth were significantly higher than at day 0 and than in MenACWY recipients. CD4 TCRs associated with the vaccine covered the entire spike protein, and the dominant responses were in regions 160-218 and 743-854. Only six AZD1222 recipients were SARS-CoV-2 seropositive at baseline, limiting conclusions about previously exposed vaccinees. Participants were mostly white British and included more females than males, and it was suggested by the authors that clonal diversity may have been underestimated. Epitopes outside the regions mutated in the B.1.351 and B.1.1.7 variants were reportedly recognized by nearly half of the unique spike-specific TCRs. In the small 56-69-year group, the increase in depth fell short of significance, most likely because of low power.

CDR1 and CDR2 are read off the germline V gene as SQVTM and ANQGSEA. Reading from cysteine to phenylalanine, the CDR3 counts 12 amino acids. This entry keeps only the CDR3 DNA: 36 bases, framed from base 1. Trimming takes 0 bases from V and 7 bases from J, and the germline ends sit 9 bases apart. What this sample's time point label stands for: about 28 days (+/-7) after the second vaccine dose. This sample's treatment or condition label indicates: meningococcal conjugate vaccine given as trial control. Samples from vaccinated people were obtained from the UK trials COV001 and COV002, which included a single-blind randomized controlled phase 2/3 trial of AZD1222 (ChAdOx1 nCoV-19) in healthy adults. For TCRbeta chain sequencing, PBMC samples were collected from trial participants at day 0 and at day 28 after the second dose.

This TCR derives from an adult who received the MenACWY meningococcal vaccine as a control. This specimen was peripheral blood, taken 28 days after the second dose of the MenACWY control vaccine. The chain is encoded by TRBV29-1 joined to TRBJ1-2, with no reliable assignment of the D segment. CDR3 protein: CSVEDQFSGYTF. In nucleotide form, the sequence is TGCAGCGTTGAAGATCAGTTCTCTGGCTACACCTTC.